This T cell receptor beta chain was sequenced in a study of T cell clusters in autoimmune cytopenias. Regarding the study as a whole: Physiological T cell clusters of healthy donors were apparently absent in primary autoimmune cytopenia patients. TRB repertoire shifts in secondary cytopenia and chronic lymphocytic leukemia mostly reflected lymphoma, not autoimmunity.

TRB was amplified from roughly 0.25 ug of peripheral blood genomic DNA per sample. One tube held mixed TRB-A and TRB-B primer pools for touch-down PCR. From the multiplex PCR reads, TCRdb lists one entry per CDR3 protein and no DNA. The specimen's table records approximately 8,000 distinct CDR3 sequences. Germline values: CDR1 LNHNV, CDR2 YYDKDF (reference sequence). There are 12 residues in the CDR3. By frequency, this clonotype is medium-sized (0.01 to 0.1%). Its antigen is currently unknown. These data also featured in a second study, about T cell repertoires in aging, cancer and after chemotherapy. That work contributes: Donor ages fell into six groups from 30 or younger up to 70 or older. Median generation probability rose over the chemotherapy interval in each cancer cohort, suggesting rebound thymic output.

Sequencing used peripheral blood. This clonotype originated in a human donor with an autoimmune cytopenia or autoimmune hepatitis (not recorded which). The chain joins TRBV15 to TRBJ1-5. CDR3 sequence: CATSSFEQPQHF.